The source of this T cell receptor (beta chain) is a study of T cells after yellow fever vaccination (dated by TCRdb to about 2019). Some background on the complete study: The SMART-Seq v4 Ultra Low Input RNA kit was used to prepare libraries from fractions with low cell numbers. To track T-cell clones before and after primary and booster YFV17D yellow fever vaccination, bulk TCR alpha and beta repertoires were sequenced longitudinally. Two healthy male donors, one aged 18 to 30 and one aged 30 to 39 years, were included in the cohort. Blood was collected at multiple timepoints before and after primary and secondary immunization, and bulk PBMC replicates and cell subsets were isolated.

The sample's treatment or condition, from its label and the paper: live attenuated yellow fever vaccine strain. At each blood-draw timepoint, two biological replicates of bulk PBMCs were collected. PBMCs were isolated from peripheral blood using a standard Ficoll-Paque protocol. TriZol was used to extract RNA from bulk PBMCs, from CD4 and CD8 fractions, and from dextramer-positive and dextramer-negative fractions. Points the paper makes about the study in general: After the booster, most of the clones that had expanded following primary vaccination were detected again (roughly 96% of CD4 and 88% of CD8), which suggests that memory was broadly maintained. Computational filtering was required because FACS-sorted repertoires could contain abundant contaminating clonotypes from the bulk population. A small fraction of clonotypes appeared in both the CD4 and CD8 compartments, likely as a result of convergent recombination. The secondary T-cell response was weaker than the primary response but faster, peaking on day 5 instead of day 15. Because only a couple of donors were included in the study, the extent to which the findings can be generalized is limited.

The CDR3 runs 15 amino acids, cysteine and phenylalanine included. The DNA shown is the 45-base CDR3, in frame from base 1. CDR1 and CDR2 are drawn from the germline V gene: KGHSH, LQKENI. Trimming costs V 4 bases and J 5 bases, and their ends lie 17 bases apart. Comments on this clonotype: Its antigen is currently not known. The record has no base qualities; no much larger clone is one base away.

Synthesis of TCR cDNA relied on 5'RACE template switching, a step that introduced a universal primer site along with unique molecular identifiers. Priming of cDNA synthesis was performed from both the TCR alpha and TCR beta constant segments. Library amplification involved two PCR steps, and the second step added sample barcodes and sequencing adapters. Sequencing of libraries was done on Illumina HiSeq 2500 (2x100 bp) or NovaSeq (2x150 bp). Per the source publication's procedure: Demultiplexing of reads and collapsing into UMI consensus sequences were performed with MIGEC, and V(D)J alignment was carried out with MiXCR. Vaccine-responding clonotypes were identified with edgeR using replicate PBMC samples, with FDR below 0.01 and a log2 fold change above 5 up to day 15 being required. Bulk clonotypes were assigned CD4 or CD8 identity according to which sequenced CD4 or CD8 repertoire held them at higher abundance. TCRdb reworked the public reads: Q25 trimming with fastp, MiXCR clone assembly, productive beta chains retained. Every CDR3 protein is listed once, alongside the most common genes and DNA of its rows. None of the V and J calls come from the authors' own analysis; TCRdb made them. The sample table contains 500,000 to 650,000 distinct CDR3 sequences; only one count was recorded for about 14% of them. The biggest ten clones account for more than 13% of the sample.

The sequence links TRBV18 to TRBJ1-1, and the D gene may be TRBD1, 5 bases matching. The source material was PBMCs, sampled on the day of the yellow fever booster vaccination. The clonotype comes from a man aged 30 to 39 who received the YFV17D yellow fever vaccine. The bases are TGTGCCAGCTCACTGGGACGCCGTGGTGAAACTGAAGCTTTCTTT. It translates to CASSLGRRGETEAFF.